Following are 20 T cell receptor beta chains from one sample sequenced in a study of Tregs in tolerant kidney transplant recipients. TCRdb's table, derived via immunoSEQ multiplex PCR, lists solely in-frame clones and lacks some. This table holds tens of thousands of clones, 90% to 95% found once. Recipients received nonmyeloablative bone marrow transplants from related graft donors, with transient mixed chimerism. Sample: CD4+ T cells from blood (PBMCs), taken 12 months after the transplant. These receptors were collected from a human patient who received a combined kidney and bone marrow transplant. Some of the T cells may derive from the graft donor.

In its sample, this clone was seen once. The rearrangement uses TRBV7-9 and TRBJ2-3; 9 bases match TRBD2. CDR1 and CDR2 from the germline V gene are SEHNR and FQNEAQ (reference sequence). V lost 0 bases to trimming and J lost 2 bases; unmatched junction nucleotides: 6. The CDR3 contains 17 residues. CDR3: CASSLAVGTSLTDTQYF. The CDR3 nucleotides are TGTGCCAGCAGCTTAGCAGTCGGGACTAGCCTCACAGATACGCAGTATTTT.

The V gene is TRBV10-3, the J gene TRBJ2-3, with TRBD1 as a possible D gene (5 bases). In germline, CDR1 is ENHRY, CDR2 SYGVKD. V gave up 8 bases and J gave up 2 bases, with 11 bases separating them. CDR3 length equals 13 residues. The CDR3: CAIPGRDTDTQYF. The CDR3 region has the DNA TGTGCCATCCCCGGCAGGGACACAGATACGCAGTATTTT.

CDR3 bases: TGCAGCGGGGGACTAGCGGGAGGGTACAATGAGCAGTTCTTC. Translated, it gives CSGGLAGGYNEQFF. V and J are TRBV29-1 and TRBJ2-1; the match to TRBD2 covers 16 bases. The V and J ends lost 7 bases and 4 bases, in that order; junction bases with no gene match: 1. Germline lookup yields CDR1 SQVTM and CDR2 ANQGSEA. The CDR3 sequence is 14 residues long.

The chain has TRBV7-6 and TRBJ2-1; D is possibly TRBD2 (6 bases). The CDR3 is 16 amino acids. CDR1 and CDR2 from the germline V gene are SGHVS and FNYEAQ. Trimming left V 1 base short and J 3 bases short, with 13 bases between. The CDR3 loop reads CASSLVPGEGYNEQFF. CDR3 sequence (DNA): TGTGCCAGCAGCTTAGTTCCGGGAGAAGGCTACAATGAGCAGTTCTTC. Based on the CDR3 plus reference TRBV7-6 and TRBJ2-1, the full variable domain is GAGVSQSPRYKVTKRGQDVALRCDPISGHVSLYWYRQALGQGPEFLTYFNYEAQQDKSGLPNDRFSAERPEGSISTLTIQRTEQRDSAMYRCASSLVPGEGYNEQFFGPGTRLTVL.

The V call is TRBV6-1, the J call TRBJ2-7; tentatively, D is TRBD1 (5 bases). The CDR3 contains 15 residues. The V and J ends lost 6 bases and 4 bases respectively, with 19 bases between them. The germline V gene encodes CDR1 MNHNS and CDR2 SASEGT. CDR3 sequence: CASRNRLPARYEQYF. For the CDR3, the DNA is TGTGCCAGCAGGAACAGGCTCCCCGCTCGGTACGAGCAGTACTTC.

This clone was seen a few times. The V gene is TRBV2, the J gene TRBJ1-3; D remains unclear. This CDR3 has 15 residues. CDR1 and CDR2 (germline): SNHLY, FYNNEI. Trimming took off 4 bases at V and 0 bases at J, with 10 bases between the two ends. This chain's CDR3 is CASSVGVTSGNTIYF. Written as DNA, the CDR3 is TGTGCCAGCAGTGTTGGAGTTACCTCTGGAAACACCATATATTTT.

V usage is TRBV5-4 and J usage is TRBJ1-4; D gene ambiguous. The germline gives CDR1 SGHNT, CDR2 YYREEE (reference sequence). The V and J ends lost 1 base and 1 base respectively, with 5 bases between them. This CDR3 is built from 14 residues. The CDR3 here is CASSLTGTNEKLFF. CDR3 DNA: TGTGCCAGCAGCTTGACCGGAACTAATGAAAAACTGTTTTTT.

Notes on this clone: Here the CDR3 omits its conserved ending phenylalanine or tryptophan, so a read error is the likely source. The limits of the CDR3 on the DNA are not certain, so only TCRdb's listed CDR3 is given. CDR3 residues: CSARLFGTQHL. The rearrangement uses TRBV20-1 and TRBJ2-3; the table's D call, TRBD2, has no DNA check behind it. The CDR3 spans 11 amino acids, including both terminal residues. Germline CDR1 is DFQATT and CDR2 is SNEGSKA (reference sequence).

The chain links TRBV19 to TRBJ1-2; D is possibly TRBD1 (5 bases). The V gene's germline CDR1 is LNHDA and CDR2 SQIVND (reference sequence). V lost 3 bases, J lost 2 bases, and 10 bases lay in between. The CDR3 is 14 amino acids. The DNA for the CDR3 is TGTGCCAGTAGTATCCAGGGTGGCAACTATGGCTACACCTTC. As protein: CASSIQGGNYGYTF.

The J gene is TRBJ2-5, the V gene TRBV4-3; TRBD2 might be the D (6 bases). Per germline, CDR1 LGHNA and CDR2 YSLEER. The CDR3 extends over 15 amino acids. Trimming took 6 bases from V and 1 from J, leaving 15 bases between them. The CDR3 sequence: CASRRIGRPQETQYF. The CDR3 nucleotides are TGCGCCAGCAGGCGGATAGGGAGGCCCCAAGAGACCCAGTACTTC.

This clone appeared a single time. The rearrangement links TRBV19 to TRBJ2-5, with TRBD1 matching 11 bases. Germline trimming cut 4 bases from V and 6 bases from J; bases unmatched to any gene: 4. Germline V gene lookup returns CDR1 LNHDA and CDR2 SQIVND (reference sequence). The CDR3 length is 14 residues. CDR3 in amino acids: CASSTGQGAKTQYF. CDR3 nucleotide sequence: TGTGCCAGTAGTACAGGACAGGGGGCAAAGACCCAGTACTTC.

V and J are TRBV15 and TRBJ2-7; no firm D call. V was pared by 0 bases and J by 3 bases, with 3 bases between. This CDR3 has 12 residues. The germline V gene has CDR1 LNHNV and CDR2 YYDKDF (reference sequence). CDR3 in DNA: TGTGCCACCAGCAGAGACCACTACGAGCAGTACTTC. Amino acid sequence: CATSRDHYEQYF.

This CDR3 is CAWSPWALTTGELFF. CDR3 nucleotides: TGTGCCTGGAGTCCGTGGGCCCTTACGACCGGGGAGCTGTTTTTT. The chain uses TRBV30 and TRBJ2-2; D gene ambiguous. Trimming stripped 2 bases from V and 5 bases from J, with 15 bases between. This CDR3 has 15 residues. Germline V gene sequence: CDR1 GTSNPN, CDR2 SVGIG (reference sequence).

This sequence joins TRBV19 and TRBJ2-7; D might be TRBD1 (5 bases). V lost 1 base and J 3 bases, leaving 10 bases between the germline ends. This CDR3 comprises 14 residues. Germline V gene data show CDR1 as LNHDA and CDR2 as SQIVND (reference sequence). This CDR3 reads CASSIAGIGYEQYF. The CDR3 coding sequence is TGTGCCAGTAGTATAGCAGGGATCGGCTACGAGCAGTACTTC.

J is TRBJ2-7 and V is TRBV30; D gene uncertain. The V gene lost 6 bases and the J gene lost 5 bases, with 11 bases spanning the gap. The CDR3 runs to 11 residues. Germline values: CDR1 GTSNPN, CDR2 SVGIG (reference sequence). CDR3 in amino acids: CACQRLDEQYF. DNA of the CDR3: TGTGCCTGTCAGCGTTTGGACGAGCAGTACTTC. Using reference TRBV30 and TRBJ2-7 for the parts outside the CDR3, the full variable domain is SQTIHQWPATLVQPVGSPLSLECTVEGTSNPNLYWYRQAAGRGLQLLFYSVGIGQISSEVPQNLSASRPQDRQFILSSKKLLLSDSGFYLCACQRLDEQYFGPGTRLTVT.

The genes are TRBV19 and TRBJ1-3, with D possibly TRBD1 on 5 matching bases. Germline values: CDR1 LNHDA, CDR2 SQIVND (reference sequence). The CDR3 is 15 amino acids. V was clipped by 5 bases and J by 0 bases, with 11 bases between them. The CDR3 DNA reads TGTGCCAGTAGTCCAAGACAGATCTCTGGAAACACCATATATTTT. It translates to CASSPRQISGNTIYF.

The V gene is TRBV2, the J gene TRBJ1-4, with 7 nucleotides matching TRBD1. CDR3 length: 15 residues. V lost 1 base and J lost 8; bases outside the gene matches: 7. The germline CDR1 and CDR2 sequences are SNHLY and FYNNEI. The CDR3 reads CASSEGIGGQEKLFF. CDR3 sequence (DNA): TGTGCCAGCAGTGAAGGGATAGGGGGCCAGGAAAAACTGTTTTTT.

The V gene is TRBV9, the J gene TRBJ2-7; D uncertain. The CDR3 is made up of 15 amino acids. Trimming removed 0 bases at V and 5 bases at J, with 15 bases between. Germline CDR1 is SGDLS and CDR2 is YYNGEE. The CDR3 nucleotides read TGTGCCAGCAGCGTAGATTTTGACTTCTTGCACGAGCAGTACTTC. It specifies CASSVDFDFLHEQYF.

This chain links TRBV5-1 with TRBJ1-1; TRBD1 matches at 7 bases. Per the germline V gene, CDR1 is SGHRS and CDR2 is YFSETQ. V lost 0 bases, J lost 5 bases, and 10 bases stayed unmatched. This CDR3 comprises 16 residues. The CDR3 bases are TGCGCCAGCAGCTTGGAGGTGATGACAGGGACGACTGAAGCTTTCTTT. Translating it yields CASSLEVMTGTTEAFF.

The chain recombines TRBV6-6 with TRBJ2-7, with D perhaps TRBD1 (5 bases). The V gene lost 2 bases and the J gene lost 2 bases, with 10 bases spanning the gap. The germline V gene encodes CDR1 MNHNY and CDR2 SVGAGI (reference sequence). The CDR3 loop spans 14 amino acids. CDR3 residues: CASSYRTKPYEQYF. The CDR3 DNA sequence: TGTGCCAGCAGTTACCGGACAAAGCCCTACGAGCAGTACTTC.